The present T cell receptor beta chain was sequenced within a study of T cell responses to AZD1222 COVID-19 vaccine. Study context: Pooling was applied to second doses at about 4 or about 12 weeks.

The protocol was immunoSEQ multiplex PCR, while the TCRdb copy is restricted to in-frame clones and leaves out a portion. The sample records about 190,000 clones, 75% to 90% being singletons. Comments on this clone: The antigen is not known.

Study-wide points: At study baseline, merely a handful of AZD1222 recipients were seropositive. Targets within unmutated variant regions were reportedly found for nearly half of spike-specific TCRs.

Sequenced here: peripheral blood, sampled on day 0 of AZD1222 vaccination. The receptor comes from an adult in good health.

In DNA, the CDR3 is TGTGCCAGCAGCTACCAGATACCGGCCCAGGAGCTGTTTTTT. Protein sequence: CASSYQIPAQELFF. The rearrangement uses TRBV27 and TRBJ2-2, with D unresolved. CDR1 and CDR2 (germline): MNHEY, SMNVEV (reference sequence). This CDR3 region has 14 residues. V was trimmed by 6 bases and J by 10 bases, leaving 18 bases between them.